The 30 T cell receptor beta chains given below trace back to one sample, sequenced in a study of human T cells and chemical hapten exposure. In TCRdb, the RACE reads were re-called with MiXCR into one record per CDR3 protein. Among around 120,000 distinct CDR3 sequences, roughly 12% were seen once, and the ten largest hold roughly 2.8%. Indicated time point: pre-sensitization, week 0. This sample's treatment: therapeutic diphenylcyclopropenone sensitization with weekly scalp DPC. Here the sequenced sample was whole blood, taken in connection with sensitization to the hapten diphenylcyclopropenone (DPC). These receptors all come from a woman younger than 30 with alopecia areata. Some clones in this sample may be carry-over from other donors' samples.

Many counts were recorded for this clonotype. This chain joins TRBV18 and TRBJ2-7; 11 nucleotides line up with TRBD1. Germline V CDR1 and CDR2: KGHSH, LQKENI. The length of the CDR3 is 16 residues. Trimming took 3 bases from V and 0 from J; bases not matched to a gene: 4. The CDR3, as DNA: TGTGCCAGCTCACCCCAAGGGACAGGGGGCTCCTACGAGCAGTACTTC. Encoded protein: CASSPQGTGGSYEQYF.

The table lists this clonotype with many counts. The rearrangement links TRBV15 to TRBJ1-6; the D gene is possibly TRBD1 (5 bases). Trimming pared 0 bases from V and 10 bases from J, leaving 19 bases between. This CDR3 spans 17 amino acids. The germline V gene encodes CDR1 LNHNV and CDR2 YYDKDF (reference sequence). The CDR3 nucleotides read TGTGCCACCAGCAGAGATTTTGGGACCTCAAATTTGTCACCCCTCCACTTT. The encoded protein is CATSRDFGTSNLSPLHF.

The chain has TRBV20-1 and TRBJ1-6; D not certain. V was shortened by 3 bases and J by 10 bases, with 7 bases between the two germline ends. Germline loops: CDR1 DFQATT, CDR2 SNEGSKA (reference sequence). The CDR3 runs 11 residues. The CDR3 here is CSARAGSPLHF. The CDR3 nucleotides are TGCAGTGCTAGGGCCGGGTCACCCCTCCACTTT.

This clonotype was picked up many times. Written as DNA, the CDR3 is TGCAGTGCTAGGGGCGGGACAGGCGGAAACTATGGCTACACCTTC. Its translation is CSARGGTGGNYGYTF. This chain connects TRBV20-1 to TRBJ1-2, with 8 nucleotides matching TRBD1. V lost 3 bases and J lost 2; bases outside the gene matches: 8. The V gene's germline CDR1 is DFQATT and CDR2 SNEGSKA (reference sequence). This CDR3 region has 15 residues.

This clonotype was seen only a few times. The chain combines TRBV29-1 with TRBJ2-2; D call uncertain. Germline CDR1 and CDR2: SQVTM and ANQGSEA. CDR3 length: 15 residues. Trimming took off 2 bases at V and 1 base at J, with 11 bases between the two ends. The CDR3 protein is CSVERPPGNTGELFF. The CDR3 DNA is TGCAGCGTTGAACGGCCTCCAGGGAACACCGGGGAGCTGTTTTTT.

This clonotype was observed at least ten times. The chain couples TRBV27 to TRBJ1-2, with D uncertain. Deletions cut 3 bases from V and 7 bases from J, with 18 bases between. CDR1 is MNHEY and CDR2 is SMNVEV in the germline V gene (reference sequence). This CDR3 is built from 15 residues. The CDR3 is CASSFTPDRAFGYTF. DNA for the CDR3: TGTGCCAGCAGTTTTACCCCGGACCGGGCGTTTGGCTACACCTTC.

This clonotype was detected many times. The V call is TRBV5-4, the J call TRBJ2-2; no definite D call. Germline-derived CDR1 and CDR2 are SGHNT and YYREEE (reference sequence). This CDR3 comprises 16 residues. V was cut by 4 bases and J by 0 bases, with 13 bases left in between. The CDR3 here is CASSRWGFANTGELFF. CDR3 in DNA: TGTGCCAGCAGCCGCTGGGGATTCGCGAACACCGGGGAGCTGTTTTTT. The complete variable domain, with remaining parts taken from reference TRBV5-4 and TRBJ2-2, reads ETGVTQSPTHLIKTRGQQVTLRCSSQSGHNTVSWYQQALGQGPQFIFQYYREEENGRGNFPPRFSGLQFPNYSSELNVNALELDDSALYLCASSRWGFANTGELFFGEGSRLTVL.

V usage is TRBV5-4 and J usage is TRBJ1-1; no clear D gene. The V and J ends lost 7 bases and 4 bases respectively, with 26 bases between them. This CDR3 comprises 17 residues. The germline V gene has CDR1 SGHNT and CDR2 YYREEE (reference sequence). The CDR3 DNA follows: TGTGCCAGCGGACCGGCCGGGAGACTCGATGAGAGCACTGAAGCTTTCTTT. Protein product: CASGPAGRLDESTEAFF.

Ten or more counts support this clonotype. The J gene is TRBJ1-2, the V gene TRBV12-3 or TRBV12-4, with D possibly TRBD1 on 6 matching bases. V lost 6 bases, J lost 3 bases, and 11 bases lay in between. CDR3 length: 13 residues. The CDR3 coding sequence is TGTGCCAGCAGGGGTCGGACAGACTATGGCTACACCTTC. It specifies CASRGRTDYGYTF.

The CDR3 coding sequence is TGTGCCAGCGGTCCTTCCGAGGGACGGTCCTCTGGAAACACCATATATTTT. As protein: CASGPSEGRSSGNTIYF. The chain has TRBV9 and TRBJ1-3, with a weak D call TRBD1 (5 bases). V was clipped by 7 bases and J by 0 bases, with 20 bases between them. Germline CDR1 reads SGDLS; CDR2 reads YYNGEE. The CDR3 is 17 amino acids.

The chain links TRBV4-1 to TRBJ2-1, with TRBD2 matching over 11 bases. This CDR3 comprises 17 residues. Germline V gene data show CDR1 as MGHRA and CDR2 as YSYEKL. The V and J ends lost 0 bases and 5 bases, in that order; junction bases with no gene match: 6. CDR3 bases: TGCGCCAGCAGCCAAGATGGGCCTAGCGGGGGGCACAATGAGCAGTTCTTC. It encodes CASSQDGPSGGHNEQFF.

The rearrangement joins TRBV6-2 or TRBV6-3 to TRBJ1-5; 8 nucleotides line up with TRBD1. The CDR3 is 14 residues long. Trimming at V came to 1 base and at J to 6 bases, leaving 2 bases not matched to a gene. The germline V gene encodes CDR1 MNHEY and CDR2 SVGEGT. Written as DNA, the CDR3 is TGTGCCAGCAGTTACTGGACAGGGCGTCAGCCCCAGCATTTT. Amino acids: CASSYWTGRQPQHF.

This clonotype has just a few counts. The rearrangement uses TRBV11-2 and TRBJ2-3, with D tentatively TRBD1 or TRBD2 (5 bases each). The CDR3 loop spans 14 amino acids. Germline V lookup: CDR1 SGHAT, CDR2 FQNNGV. Trimming shortened V by 6 bases and J by 4 bases, and 14 bases separated the two germline ends. This CDR3 reads CASRARGVADTQYF. The CDR3 bases are TGTGCCAGCAGGGCAAGGGGAGTGGCAGATACGCAGTATTTT.

This clonotype has only a few counts. This chain uses TRBV7-6 with TRBJ1-1, with D maybe TRBD1 (6 bases). The CDR3 is 15 residues long. V was clipped by 5 bases and J by 4 bases, with 17 bases between them. Germline V gives CDR1 SGHVS, CDR2 FNYEAQ. CDR3 bases: TGTGCCAGCAGCCCTAGACAGGTCGGGGGCACTGAAGCTTTCTTT. Translating gives CASSPRQVGGTEAFF.

The V call is TRBV20-1, the J call TRBJ2-5; tentative D call: TRBD2 (5 bases). This CDR3 contains 15 residues. The germline V and J ends were trimmed by 6 bases and 1 base, with 18 bases remaining between them. Germline CDR1 DFQATT, CDR2 SNEGSKA (reference sequence). In nucleotides, the CDR3 is TGCAGTGCAACAAAACGGGCGGGCCTCCAAGAGACCCAGTACTTC. Its translation is CSATKRAGLQETQYF.

This chain uses TRBV7-2 with TRBJ2-1, with TRBD2 matching over 9 bases. Germline CDR1 and CDR2: SGHTA and FQGNSA. V dropped 5 bases and J dropped 8; count of bases not matched to a gene: 10. The CDR3 consists of 15 residues. The CDR3 reads CASSPAGGPEYEQFF. In nucleotides, the CDR3 is TGTGCCAGCAGCCCGGCGGGGGGGCCAGAATATGAGCAGTTCTTC.

This clonotype turned up a few times. V is TRBV2 and J is TRBJ2-4; D call uncertain. Trimming shortened V by 0 bases and J by 1 base, and 4 bases separated the two germline ends. Looked up from germline, CDR1 is SNHLY and CDR2 is FYNNEI. The CDR3 consists of 14 residues. CDR3 residues: CASSEAGAKNIQYF. In DNA, the CDR3 is TGTGCCAGCAGTGAAGCGGGGGCCAAAAACATTCAGTACTTC.

The chain joins TRBV28 to TRBJ2-3; D may be TRBD2 (6 bases). Per the germline V gene, CDR1 is MDHEN and CDR2 is SYDVKM. Trimming took off 6 bases at V and 4 bases at J, with 17 bases between the two ends. This CDR3 is built from 15 residues. Written as DNA, the CDR3 is TGTGCCAGCAGCCTCCGGGGGAGTGGGGCAGATACGCAGTATTTT. Translating gives CASSLRGSGADTQYF.

This clonotype was seen repeatedly, ten times or more. The chain has TRBV7-6 and TRBJ1-6, with D unclear. The ends were cut back, 2 bases at V and 15 bases at J, with 14 bases in the middle. CDR3 length: 13 residues. Germline V lookup: CDR1 SGHVS, CDR2 FNYEAQ. The DNA for the CDR3 is TGTGCCAGCAGCTTAAAAGGTGCTGGCCACCTCCACTTT. Amino acids: CASSLKGAGHLHF.

The chain uses TRBV20-1 and TRBJ1-2; D perhaps matches TRBD1 (5 bases). V shed 0 bases and J shed 0 bases, with 5 bases lying between them. Germline CDR1 DFQATT, CDR2 SNEGSKA (reference sequence). The CDR3 has 13 residues. The CDR3: CSARDRANYGYTF. The DNA of the CDR3 is TGCAGTGCTAGAGACAGGGCTAACTATGGCTACACCTTC.

This sequence joins TRBV27 and TRBJ1-2; no clear D gene. The CDR3 totals 14 residues. V lost 2 bases and J lost 4, with 11 bases in between. The germline V gene has CDR1 MNHEY and CDR2 SMNVEV (reference sequence). The CDR3 spells CASSLRGNRYGYTF. The CDR3 DNA is TGTGCCAGCAGTTTAAGAGGGAACCGCTATGGCTACACCTTC.

This clonotype was observed many times. V is TRBV4-3 and J is TRBJ2-3; 9 positions agree with TRBD1. The CDR3 contains 19 residues. V trimming: 3 bases; J trimming: 1 base; junction bases outside the gene matches: 14. Germline loops: CDR1 LGHNA, CDR2 YSLEER. CDR3 residues: CASSQRVPRDRARTDTQYF. The CDR3 region has the DNA TGCGCCAGCAGCCAGAGAGTCCCCCGGGACAGGGCTCGCACAGATACGCAGTATTTT.

Ten or more counts support this clonotype. The chain recombines TRBV2 with TRBJ2-5; perhaps TRBD2 as D (6 bases). Trimming cost V 3 bases and J 4 bases, with 12 bases left between them. The CDR3 spans 14 residues. Germline loops: CDR1 SNHLY, CDR2 FYNNEI. CDR3 amino acids: CASSEGRGGETQYF. The CDR3 bases are TGTGCCAGCAGTGAGGGGCGGGGCGGAGAGACCCAGTACTTC. Variable domain in full (rest from reference TRBV2 and TRBJ2-5): EPEVTQTPSHQVTQMGQEVILRCVPISNHLYFYWYRQILGQKVEFLVSFYNNEISEKSEIFDDQFSVERPDGSNFTLKIRSTKLEDSAMYFCASSEGRGGETQYFGPGTRLLVL.

This clonotype was seen repeatedly, ten times or more. The chain is built from TRBV20-1 and TRBJ1-5; D not resolved. The CDR3 has 10 amino acids. The germline V gene has CDR1 DFQATT and CDR2 SNEGSKA (reference sequence). V was pared by 3 bases and J by 11 bases, with 8 bases between. The CDR3 DNA follows: TGCAGTGCTAGCTCCGAAGCCCAGCATTTT. Its protein product is CSASSEAQHF.

This clonotype was observed a few times. The gene calls are TRBV5-4 and TRBJ2-2, with a tentative D call TRBD1 (5 bases). V lost 0 bases to trimming and J lost 1 base, with 7 bases between them. The CDR3 length is 15 residues. Germline-derived CDR1 and CDR2 are SGHNT and YYREEE (reference sequence). CDR3 DNA: TGTGCCAGCAGCTTGGACAGGAAGAACACCGGGGAGCTGTTTTTT. Its protein is CASSLDRKNTGELFF.

There are a few counts of this clonotype. This CDR3 reads CASSLGQYTGELFF. The CDR3 DNA sequence: TGTGCCAGCAGCCTTGGACAGTACACCGGGGAGCTGTTTTTT. The chain links TRBV7-6 to TRBJ2-2; maybe TRBD1 (6 bases). The CDR3 has 14 amino acids. The V and J ends lost 5 bases and 3 bases respectively, with 10 bases between them. Per germline, CDR1 SGHVS and CDR2 FNYEAQ. Full variable domain (outside the CDR3, taken from reference TRBV7-6 and TRBJ2-2): GAGVSQSPRYKVTKRGQDVALRCDPISGHVSLYWYRQALGQGPEFLTYFNYEAQQDKSGLPNDRFSAERPEGSISTLTIQRTEQRDSAMYRCASSLGQYTGELFFGEGSRLTVL.

The table lists this clonotype with a few counts. The chain recombines TRBV3-1 with TRBJ1-4; D is possibly TRBD1 (6 bases). V lost 0 bases to trimming and J lost 7 bases, with 15 bases between them. Germline V gives CDR1 LGHDT, CDR2 YNNKEL (reference sequence). CDR3 length: 16 amino acids. The CDR3 here is CASSQEGQGRREKLFF. In DNA, the CDR3 is TGTGCCAGCAGCCAAGAAGGGCAGGGGCGACGTGAAAAACTGTTTTTT.

This clonotype was seen more than once but under ten times. This chain links TRBV10-2 with TRBJ2-2; the match to TRBD1 covers 8 bases. The CDR3 sequence is 15 residues long. Germline CDR1 WSHSY, CDR2 SAAADI. V gave up 6 bases and J gave up 9 bases; unmatched junction bases: 12. CDR3 bases: TGCGCCAGCAGCGACCGGGACAGGCAGAGTCGGGAGCTGTTTTTT. Its protein product is CASSDRDRQSRELFF.

At least ten counts were recorded for this clonotype. In DNA, the CDR3 is TGCAGCGTTAAGCCACTAGCGGGGTATGAGCAGTTCTTC. This gives the protein CSVKPLAGYEQFF. This chain joins TRBV29-1 and TRBJ2-1, with 10 positions matching TRBD2. V lost 5 bases, J lost 8 bases, and 6 bases stayed unmatched. This CDR3 is 13 amino acids long. CDR1 is SQVTM, CDR2 ANQGSEA, per germline.

This clonotype was recorded at least ten times. The genes are TRBV18 and TRBJ1-6; D gene unclear. The CDR3 totals 13 residues. The V and J ends lost 3 bases and 9 bases respectively, with 9 bases between them. CDR1 is KGHSH and CDR2 is LQKENI in the germline V gene. CDR3 sequence reads: CASSPRNLSPLHF. The CDR3 DNA reads as TGTGCCAGCTCACCCCGTAATCTTTCACCCCTCCACTTT.